This is a list of T cell receptor beta chains from one sample in a study of blood T cell repertoires in COVID-19. Produced via immunoSEQ multiplex PCR; TCRdb's table is partial and in-frame only. The sample contains about 100,000 clones, about 92% of which appear only once. The sequencing sample was made of peripheral blood. The receptor source for this set is a young man with COVID-19, enrolled during active disease. Each CDR3 is given with its conserved first and last residue. Fields, in order: clone size, D gene, J gene, V gene, CDR3 protein, CDR3 DNA. D genes are given only for firm matches. For some rows the clone size is stated as once, few or many, or as a class when expanded; others skip it.

NA,TRBD1,TRBJ2-7,TRBV29-1,CSVTPGTGGGEQYF,TGCAGCGTCACCCCCGGGACAGGGGGCGGAGAGCAGTACTTC
NA,NA,TRBJ2-7,TRBV11-2,CASSFPEEPRLYEQYF,TGTGCCAGCAGCTTTCCAGAGGAGCCCAGACTATACGAGCAGTACTTC
NA,NA,TRBJ2-7,TRBV28,CASSFNRGYNYEQYF,TGTGCCAGCAGTTTCAATAGGGGGTATAACTACGAGCAGTACTTC
NA,NA,TRBJ2-1,TRBV29-1,CSVGINAVYNEQFF,TGCAGCGTTGGAATTAATGCGGTCTACAATGAGCAGTTCTTC
few,TRBD1,TRBJ1-5,TRBV30,CAWSRIDRDQPQHF,TGTGCCTGGAGCCGCATCGACAGGGATCAGCCCCAGCATTTT
once,TRBD1,TRBJ1-2,TRBV28,CASSSQGAYYGYTF,TGTGCCAGCAGTTCGCAGGGGGCCTACTATGGCTACACCTTC
NA,TRBD1,TRBJ2-2,TRBV2,CASSEWGQVAGELFF,TGTGCCAGCAGTGAGTGGGGACAGGTAGCCGGGGAGCTGTTTTTT
few,NA,TRBJ1-2,TRBV9,CASSVGGGPYYGYTF,TGTGCCAGCAGCGTAGGGGGCGGCCCGTACTATGGCTACACCTTC
few,NA,TRBJ1-4,TRBV7-2,CASSGGQFPWNEKLFF,TGTGCCAGCAGCGGAGGACAGTTTCCTTGGAATGAAAAACTGTTTTTT
NA,NA,TRBJ1-1,TRBV3-1/TRBV3-2,CASSPGAGRSNTEAFF,TGTGCCAGCAGCCCCGGAGCAGGGCGCTCGAACACTGAAGCTTTCTTT
NA,NA,TRBJ2-2,TRBV13,CASSPLPGITSGSWTGELFF,TGTGCCAGCAGCCCACTTCCCGGGATAACAAGCGGATCGTGGACCGGGGAGCTGTTTTTT
NA,NA,TRBJ1-1,TRBV5-3,CARSLLQGSTEAFF,TGTGCCAGAAGCTTGTTACAGGGCAGCACTGAAGCTTTCTTT
NA,NA,TRBJ1-5,TRBV10-1,CASSRGFIYSNQPQHF,TGCGCCAGCAGCCGCGGATTCATTTATAGCAATCAGCCCCAGCATTTT
once,TRBD1,TRBJ2-2,TRBV4-3,CASSHGTGAPSNTGELFF,TGCGCCAGCAGCCACGGGACAGGGGCTCCTTCGAACACCGGGGAGCTGTTTTTT
NA,NA,TRBJ1-1,TRBV6-5,CASKQGGAEAFF,TGTGCCAGCAAGCAGGGAGGGGCTGAAGCTTTCTTT
NA,TRBD2,TRBJ2-1,TRBV24-1,CATSDPSGNNEQFF,TGTGCCACCAGTGACCCTAGCGGTAACAATGAGCAGTTCTTC
NA,NA,TRBJ1-6,TRBV5-5,CASSLALSYNSPLHF,TGTGCCAGCAGCTTGGCTCTCTCCTATAATTCACCCCTCCACTTT
NA,NA,TRBJ1-3,TRBV27,CASSLRPGVGSSGNTIYF,TGTGCCAGCAGTTTACGCCCTGGAGTCGGCAGCTCTGGAAACACCATATATTTT
NA,TRBD2,TRBJ2-7,TRBV14,CASSQGGAGGLHEQYF,TGTGCCAGCAGCCAAGGGGGAGCGGGAGGGCTCCACGAGCAGTACTTC